This T cell receptor (beta chain) was captured by sequencing in a study of blood T cell repertoires in COVID-19. Study context: Acute-phase and convalescent COVID-19 samples originated in the United States, Italy and Spain.

Sequenced by immunoSEQ multiplex PCR; TCRdb stores in-frame clones only, minus some. The table includes tens of thousands of clones, around 93% detected once. Germline V gives CDR1 MNHEY, CDR2 SMNVEV (reference sequence). With 5 bases clipped from V and 3 bases from J, the junction kept 4 bases outside the gene matches. This CDR3 has 14 amino acids. Sequenced: peripheral blood. The sequence was collected from a human donor with active COVID-19. The donor label of this sample is uncertain. V is TRBV27 and J is TRBJ1-5; 7 positions match TRBD1. The DNA of the CDR3 is TGTGCCAGCAGTGCCGGGACAGTCAATCAGCCCCAGCATTTT. This translates into CASSAGTVNQPQHF.